This is a list of T cell receptor beta chains from one sample in a study of shared clonotypes between healthy human individuals. TCRdb's table, derived via immunoSEQ multiplex PCR, lists solely in-frame clones and lacks some. The sample lists 300,000 to 400,000 clones, under 80% seen once, with about 9.3% in the top ten. Sequenced input: memory CD4+ T cells sorted from blood. These receptors all stem from a man aged 25 to 40 in good health. Each CDR3 is given with its conserved first and last residue. The order of the fields is clone size, D gene, V gene, J gene, CDR3 DNA, CDR3 protein. A D gene is named only where the DNA matches it firmly. Part of the rows lack a size; the others show once, few, many or a class for expanded clones.

size: -; D: TRBD1; V: TRBV18; J: TRBJ1-1; DNA: TGTGCCAGCTCACCCTGGACAGGGCGGGACACTGAAGCTTTCTTT; CDR3: CASSPWTGRDTEAFF
size: once; D: -; V: TRBV5-1; J: TRBJ2-7; DNA: TGCGCCAGCAGCTGGGACGTCGACTCCTACGAGCAGTACTTC; CDR3: CASSWDVDSYEQYF
size: -; D: -; V: TRBV7-3; J: TRBJ2-7; DNA: TGTGCCAGCAGCTTAGGGCCGGGAAATTACTACGAGCAGTACTTC; CDR3: CASSLGPGNYYEQYF
size: -; D: -; V: TRBV28; J: TRBJ1-5; DNA: TGTGCCAGCAGGCTGGGCTTACAGGGTCTAGGTCAGCCCCAGCATTTT; CDR3: CASRLGLQGLGQPQHF
size: -; D: -; V: TRBV2; J: TRBJ2-6; DNA: TGTGCCAGCAAGAGGCGGCAGGCCATGTCTGGGGCCAACGTCCTGACTTTC; CDR3: CASKRRQAMSGANVLTF
size: -; D: TRBD1; V: TRBV11-2; J: TRBJ2-3; DNA: TGTGCCAGCAGCCAAATGGACAGGGCTAGCACAGATACGCAGTATTTT; CDR3: CASSQMDRASTDTQYF
size: once; D: -; V: TRBV6-4; J: TRBJ2-7; DNA: TGTGCCAGCAGTGACTCGACAGGAGAGCAGTACTTC; CDR3: CASSDSTGEQYF
size: -; D: TRBD2; V: TRBV5-1; J: TRBJ2-3; DNA: TGCGCCAGCCGCTCGAGCGGGAGTGCAGATACGCAGTATTTT; CDR3: CASRSSGSADTQYF
size: few; D: -; V: TRBV5-1; J: TRBJ2-5; DNA: TGCGCCAGCAGCTTGGACGGCAGACAGACCCAGTACTTC; CDR3: CASSLDGRQTQYF
size: -; D: -; V: TRBV11-2; J: TRBJ2-1; DNA: TGTGCCAGCAGCTTAGGGACCCCTGGGAATGAGCAGTTCTTC; CDR3: CASSLGTPGNEQFF
size: few; D: -; V: TRBV30; J: TRBJ1-1; DNA: TGTGCCTGGAGTGTACGTGGCACTGAAGCTTTCTTT; CDR3: CAWSVRGTEAFF
size: -; D: -; V: TRBV4-3; J: TRBJ1-2; DNA: TGCGCCAGCAGCCAATCGTGGGCCGGCAACCACTATGGCTACACCTTC; CDR3: CASSQSWAGNHYGYTF